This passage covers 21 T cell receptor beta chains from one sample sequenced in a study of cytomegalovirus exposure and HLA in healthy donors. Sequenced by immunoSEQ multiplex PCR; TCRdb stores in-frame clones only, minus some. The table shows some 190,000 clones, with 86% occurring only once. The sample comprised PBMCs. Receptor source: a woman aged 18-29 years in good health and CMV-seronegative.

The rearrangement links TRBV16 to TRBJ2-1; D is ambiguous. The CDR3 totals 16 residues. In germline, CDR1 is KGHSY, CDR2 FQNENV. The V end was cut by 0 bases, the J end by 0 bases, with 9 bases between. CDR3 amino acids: CASSQSMESSYNEQFF. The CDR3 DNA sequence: TGTGCCAGCAGCCAATCGATGGAGAGCTCCTACAATGAGCAGTTCTTC.

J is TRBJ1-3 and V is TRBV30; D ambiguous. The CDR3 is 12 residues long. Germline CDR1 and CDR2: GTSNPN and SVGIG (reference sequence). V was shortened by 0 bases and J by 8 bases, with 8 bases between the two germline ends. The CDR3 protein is CAWSVLVDTIYF. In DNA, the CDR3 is TGTGCCTGGAGTGTATTAGTGGACACCATATATTTT.

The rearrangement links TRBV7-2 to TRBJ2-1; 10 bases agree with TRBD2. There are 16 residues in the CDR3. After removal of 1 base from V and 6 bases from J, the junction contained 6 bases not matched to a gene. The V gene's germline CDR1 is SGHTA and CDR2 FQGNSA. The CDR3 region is CASSLEASGSSNEQFF. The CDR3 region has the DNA TGTGCCAGCAGCTTAGAGGCTAGCGGGAGTAGCAATGAGCAGTTCTTC.

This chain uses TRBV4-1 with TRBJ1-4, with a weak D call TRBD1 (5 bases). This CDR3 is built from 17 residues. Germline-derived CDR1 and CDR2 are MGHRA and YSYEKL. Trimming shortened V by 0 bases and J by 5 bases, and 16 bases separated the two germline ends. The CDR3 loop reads CASSQDFRSGLNEKLFF. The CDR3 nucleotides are TGCGCCAGCAGCCAAGATTTTCGCTCAGGGTTGAATGAAAAACTGTTTTTT.

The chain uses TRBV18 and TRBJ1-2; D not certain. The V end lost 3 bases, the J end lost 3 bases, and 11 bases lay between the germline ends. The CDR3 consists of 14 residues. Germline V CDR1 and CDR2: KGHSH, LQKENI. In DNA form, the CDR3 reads TGTGCCAGCTCACCGTTGGCATCAGACTATGGCTACACCTTC. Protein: CASSPLASDYGYTF.

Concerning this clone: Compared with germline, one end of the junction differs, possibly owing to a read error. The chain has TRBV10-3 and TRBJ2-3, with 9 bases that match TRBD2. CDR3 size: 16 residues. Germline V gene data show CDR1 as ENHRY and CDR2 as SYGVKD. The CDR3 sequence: CAISAGELAGPPVPFF. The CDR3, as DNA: TGTGCCATCAGTGCCGGGGAGCTAGCGGGACCTCCGGTACCCTTTTTT.

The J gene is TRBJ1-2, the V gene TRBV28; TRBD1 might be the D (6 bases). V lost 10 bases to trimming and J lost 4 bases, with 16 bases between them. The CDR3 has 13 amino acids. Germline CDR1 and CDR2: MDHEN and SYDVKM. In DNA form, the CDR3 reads TGTGCCATCCTCCGGGGGGCTTCCTATGGCTACACCTTC. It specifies CAILRGASYGYTF.

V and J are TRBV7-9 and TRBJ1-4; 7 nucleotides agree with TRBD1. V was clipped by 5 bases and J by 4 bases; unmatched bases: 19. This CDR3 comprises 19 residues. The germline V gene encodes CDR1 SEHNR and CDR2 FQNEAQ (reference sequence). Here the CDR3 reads CASSPRGPIRGRHNEKLFF. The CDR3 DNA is TGTGCCAGCAGCCCTAGGGGACCCATAAGGGGGCGGCATAATGAAAAACTGTTTTTT.

Here the CDR3 reads CASSQGPGLAGASDTQYF. Here the CDR3 DNA reads TGCGCCAGCAGCCAGGGGCCCGGACTAGCGGGAGCGTCAGATACGCAGTATTTT. The chain has TRBV4-1 and TRBJ2-3; the match to TRBD2 covers 13 bases. Germline V gene sequence: CDR1 MGHRA, CDR2 YSYEKL. The CDR3 spans 18 residues. After removal of 3 bases from V and 4 bases from J, the junction contained 10 bases not matched to a gene.

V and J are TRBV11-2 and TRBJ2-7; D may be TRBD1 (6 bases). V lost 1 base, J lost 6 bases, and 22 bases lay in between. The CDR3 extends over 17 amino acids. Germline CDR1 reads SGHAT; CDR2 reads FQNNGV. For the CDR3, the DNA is TGTGCCAGCAGCTTAGGACTGGATAAGGGACAACTGGGCGAGCAGTACTTC. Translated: CASSLGLDKGQLGEQYF.

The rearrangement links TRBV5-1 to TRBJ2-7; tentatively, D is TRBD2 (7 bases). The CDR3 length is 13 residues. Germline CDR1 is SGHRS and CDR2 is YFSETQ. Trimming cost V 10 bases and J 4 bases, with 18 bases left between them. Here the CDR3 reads CAGAGGQIYEQYF. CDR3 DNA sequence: TGCGCCGGCGCCGGGGGGCAAATATACGAGCAGTACTTC.

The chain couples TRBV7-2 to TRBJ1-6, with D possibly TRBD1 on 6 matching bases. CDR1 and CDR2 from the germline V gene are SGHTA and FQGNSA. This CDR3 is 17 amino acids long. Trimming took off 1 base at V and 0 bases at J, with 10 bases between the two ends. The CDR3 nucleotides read TGTGCCAGCAGCTTAGTAGGACAGAGCTCCTATAATTCACCCCTCCACTTT. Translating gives CASSLVGQSSYNSPLHF.

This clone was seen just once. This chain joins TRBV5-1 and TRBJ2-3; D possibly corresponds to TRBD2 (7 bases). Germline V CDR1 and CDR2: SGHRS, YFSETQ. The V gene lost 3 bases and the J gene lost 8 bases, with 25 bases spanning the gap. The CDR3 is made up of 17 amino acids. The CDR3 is CASSSSFIGGGSGTQYF. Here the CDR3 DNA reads TGCGCCAGCAGCTCCTCCTTTATAGGGGGGGGCTCCGGTACGCAGTATTTT.

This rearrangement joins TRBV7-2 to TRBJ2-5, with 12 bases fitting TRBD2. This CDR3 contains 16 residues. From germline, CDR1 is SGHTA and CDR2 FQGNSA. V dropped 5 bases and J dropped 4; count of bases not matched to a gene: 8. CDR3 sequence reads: CASSLLGLAGTETQYF. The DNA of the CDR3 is TGTGCCAGCAGCCTGTTAGGACTAGCGGGGACAGAGACCCAGTACTTC. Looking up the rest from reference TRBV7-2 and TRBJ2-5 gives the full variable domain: GAGVSQSPSNKVTEKGKDVELRCDPISGHTALYWYRQSLGQGLEFLIYFQGNSAPDKSGLPSDRFSAERTGGSVSTLTIQRTQQEDSAVYLCASSLLGLAGTETQYFGPGTRLLVL.

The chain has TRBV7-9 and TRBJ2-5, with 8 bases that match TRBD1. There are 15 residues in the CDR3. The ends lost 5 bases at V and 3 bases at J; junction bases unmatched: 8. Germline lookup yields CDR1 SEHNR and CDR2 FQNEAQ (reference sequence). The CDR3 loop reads CASSATDRVEETQYF. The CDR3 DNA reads TGTGCCAGCAGCGCCACGGACAGGGTTGAAGAGACCCAGTACTTC. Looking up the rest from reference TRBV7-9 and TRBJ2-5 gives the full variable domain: DTGVSQNPRHKITKRGQNVTFRCDPISEHNRLYWYRQTLGQGPEFLTYFQNEAQLEKSRLLSDRFSAERPKGSFSTLEIQRTEQGDSAMYLCASSATDRVEETQYFGPGTRLLVL.

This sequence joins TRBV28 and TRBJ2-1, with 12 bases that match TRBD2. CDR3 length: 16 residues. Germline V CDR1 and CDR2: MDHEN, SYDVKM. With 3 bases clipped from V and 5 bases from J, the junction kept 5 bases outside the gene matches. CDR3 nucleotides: TGTGCCAGCAGTTTCTTCCTAGCGGGAGGGGACAATGAGCAGTTCTTC. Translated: CASSFFLAGGDNEQFF.

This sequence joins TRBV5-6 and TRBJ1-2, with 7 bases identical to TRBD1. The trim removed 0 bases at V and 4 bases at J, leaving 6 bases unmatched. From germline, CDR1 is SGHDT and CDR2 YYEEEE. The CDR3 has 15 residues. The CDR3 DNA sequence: TGTGCCAGCAGCTTGGACTACAGGGGTGGCTATGGCTACACCTTC. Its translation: CASSLDYRGGYGYTF.

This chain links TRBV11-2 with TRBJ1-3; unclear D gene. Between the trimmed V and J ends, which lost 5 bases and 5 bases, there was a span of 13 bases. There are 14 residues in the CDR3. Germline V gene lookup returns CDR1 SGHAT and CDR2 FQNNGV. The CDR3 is CASSPRAQRNTIYF. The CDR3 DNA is TGTGCCAGCAGCCCGAGGGCTCAGCGAAACACCATATATTTT.

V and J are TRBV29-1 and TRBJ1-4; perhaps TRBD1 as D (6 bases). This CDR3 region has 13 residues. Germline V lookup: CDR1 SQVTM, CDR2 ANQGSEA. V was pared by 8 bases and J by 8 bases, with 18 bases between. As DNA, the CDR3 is TGCAGCTCGTCGGGGGGCGCGGGGGAAAAACTGTTTTTT. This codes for CSSSGGAGEKLFF.

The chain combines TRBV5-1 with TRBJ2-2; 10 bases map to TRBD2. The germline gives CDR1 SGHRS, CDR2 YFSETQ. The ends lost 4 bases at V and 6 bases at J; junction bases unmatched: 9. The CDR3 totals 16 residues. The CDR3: CASSHPGTSAAGELFF. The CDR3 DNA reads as TGCGCCAGCAGCCACCCCGGGACTAGCGCCGCCGGGGAGCTGTTTTTT. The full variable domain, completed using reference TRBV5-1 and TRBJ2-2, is KAGVTQTPRYLIKTRGQQVTLSCSPISGHRSVSWYQQTPGQGLQFLFEYFSETQRNKGNFPGRFSGRQFSNSRSEMNVSTLELGDSALYLCASSHPGTSAAGELFFGEGSRLTVL.

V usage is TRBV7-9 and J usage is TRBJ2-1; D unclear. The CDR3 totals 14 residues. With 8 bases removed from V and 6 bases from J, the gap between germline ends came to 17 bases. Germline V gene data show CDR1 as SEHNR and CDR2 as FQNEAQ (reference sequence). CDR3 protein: CASQAGIPVNEQFF. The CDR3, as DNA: TGTGCCAGCCAAGCAGGAATTCCTGTCAATGAGCAGTTCTTC.